This T cell receptor (beta chain) was retrieved from a study of shared clonotypes between healthy human individuals. Overall study findings and caveats: Blood alone was sampled, and tissue repertoires likely differ. Relative to their counterparts shared across all four donors, non-shared clonotypes exhibited diminished generation probabilities.

Naive CD8 cells comprised CD45RO-negative, CCR7-positively selected cells, excluding terminally differentiated effector memory CD45RA+ cells. Every contributor of samples was a Caucasian grown-up residing in Nashville, Tennessee. Authors' analysis steps: Junction-only sequences without quality scores were provided by ImmunoSEQ, so filtering was different. Generated by immunoSEQ multiplex PCR, the TCRdb table keeps only in-frame clones and is missing some. V and J calls and clone size are copied from that table; D and trimming were computed from the DNA. Among about 2.2 million clones listed, about 92% were seen once. V was clipped by 0 bases and J by 1 base, with 8 bases between them. CDR1 is SGDLS and CDR2 is YYNGEE in the germline V gene. CDR3 length: 15 residues. Of note for this clone: Its antigen is undetermined.

This receptor was taken from a man aged 18 to 29 in good health. Some clones in this sample may be carry-over from other donors' samples. This chain uses TRBV9 with TRBJ1-5, with a weak D call TRBD1 (6 bases). The specimen was naive CD8+ T cells from PBMCs. CDR3: CASSVGQASNQPQHF. The CDR3 DNA reads as TGTGCCAGCAGCGTAGGACAGGCCAGCAATCAGCCCCAGCATTTT.